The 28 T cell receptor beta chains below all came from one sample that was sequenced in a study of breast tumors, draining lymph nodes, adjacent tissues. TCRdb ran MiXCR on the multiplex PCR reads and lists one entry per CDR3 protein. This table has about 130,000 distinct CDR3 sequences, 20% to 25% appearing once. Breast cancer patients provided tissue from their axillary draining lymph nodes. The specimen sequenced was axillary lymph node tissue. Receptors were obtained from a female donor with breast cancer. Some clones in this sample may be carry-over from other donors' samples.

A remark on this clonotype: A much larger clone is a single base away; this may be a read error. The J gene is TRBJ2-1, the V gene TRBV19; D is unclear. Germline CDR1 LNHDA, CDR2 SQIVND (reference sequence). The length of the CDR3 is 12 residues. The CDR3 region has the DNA TGTGCCAGTAGTATAGAACCAAATGAGCAGTCCTTC. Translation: CASSIEPNEQSF.

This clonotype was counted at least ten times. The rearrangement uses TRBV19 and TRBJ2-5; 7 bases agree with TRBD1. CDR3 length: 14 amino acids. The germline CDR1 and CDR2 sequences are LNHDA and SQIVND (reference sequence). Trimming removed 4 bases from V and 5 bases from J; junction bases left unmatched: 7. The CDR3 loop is CASSTSTGQETQYF. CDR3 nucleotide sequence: TGTGCCAGTAGTACTTCGACAGGGCAGGAGACCCAGTACTTC.

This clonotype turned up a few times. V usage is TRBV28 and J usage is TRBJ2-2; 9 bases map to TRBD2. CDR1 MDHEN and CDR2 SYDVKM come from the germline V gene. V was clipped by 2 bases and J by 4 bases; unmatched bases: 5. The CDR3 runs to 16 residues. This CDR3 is CASSLGGRAVTGELFF. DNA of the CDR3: TGTGCCAGCAGTTTAGGCGGGAGGGCCGTCACCGGGGAGCTGTTTTTT.

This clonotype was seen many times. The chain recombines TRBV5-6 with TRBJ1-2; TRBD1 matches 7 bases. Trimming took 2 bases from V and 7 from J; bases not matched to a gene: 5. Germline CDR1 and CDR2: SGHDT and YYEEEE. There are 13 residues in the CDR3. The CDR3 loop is CASSLEGASGYTF. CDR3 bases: TGTGCCAGCAGCTTAGAGGGGGCGTCTGGCTACACCTTC.

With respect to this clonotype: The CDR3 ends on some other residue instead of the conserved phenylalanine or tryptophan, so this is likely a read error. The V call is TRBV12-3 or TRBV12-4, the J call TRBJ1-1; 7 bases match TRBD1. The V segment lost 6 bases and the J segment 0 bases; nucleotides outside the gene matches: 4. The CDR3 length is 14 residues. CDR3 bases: TGTGCCAGCAGCCTGGGACAGCTGAACACTGAAGCTTTCCTT. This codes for CASSLGQLNTEAFL.

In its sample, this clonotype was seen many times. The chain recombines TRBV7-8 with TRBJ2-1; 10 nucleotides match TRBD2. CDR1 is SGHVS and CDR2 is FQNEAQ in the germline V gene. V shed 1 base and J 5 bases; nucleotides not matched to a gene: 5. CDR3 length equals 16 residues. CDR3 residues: CASSLDSLAGDNEQFF. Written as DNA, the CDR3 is TGTGCCAGCAGCTTAGATTCCCTAGCGGGGGACAATGAGCAGTTCTTC.

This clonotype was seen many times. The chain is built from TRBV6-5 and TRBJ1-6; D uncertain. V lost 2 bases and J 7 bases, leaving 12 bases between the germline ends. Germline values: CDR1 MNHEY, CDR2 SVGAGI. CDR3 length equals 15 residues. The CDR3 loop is CASSYQPVTNSPLHF. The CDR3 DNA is TGTGCCAGCAGTTACCAGCCAGTTACCAATTCACCCCTCCACTTT.

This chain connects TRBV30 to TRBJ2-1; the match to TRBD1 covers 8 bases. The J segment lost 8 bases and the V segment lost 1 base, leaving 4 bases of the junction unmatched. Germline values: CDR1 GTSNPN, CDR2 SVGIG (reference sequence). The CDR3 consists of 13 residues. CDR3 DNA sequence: TGTGCCTGGAGTGGGACAGGGACCGATGAGCAGTTCTTC. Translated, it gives CAWSGTGTDEQFF. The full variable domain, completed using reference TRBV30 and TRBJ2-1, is SQTIHQWPATLVQPVGSPLSLECTVEGTSNPNLYWYRQAAGRGLQLLFYSVGIGQISSEVPQNLSASRPQDRQFILSSKKLLLSDSGFYLCAWSGTGTDEQFFGPGTRLTVL.

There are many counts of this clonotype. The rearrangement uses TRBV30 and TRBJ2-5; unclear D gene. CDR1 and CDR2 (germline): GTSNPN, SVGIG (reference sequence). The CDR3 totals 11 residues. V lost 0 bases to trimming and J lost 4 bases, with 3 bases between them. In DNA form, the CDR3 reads TGTGCCTGGAGTGTACTAGAGACCCAGTACTTC. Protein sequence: CAWSVLETQYF.

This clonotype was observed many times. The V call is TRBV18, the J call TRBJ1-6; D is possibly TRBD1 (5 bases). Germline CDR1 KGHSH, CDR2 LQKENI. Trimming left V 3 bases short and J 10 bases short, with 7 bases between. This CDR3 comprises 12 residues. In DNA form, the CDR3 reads TGTGCCAGCTCACCGGGGGAATCACCCCTCCACTTT. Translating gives CASSPGESPLHF.

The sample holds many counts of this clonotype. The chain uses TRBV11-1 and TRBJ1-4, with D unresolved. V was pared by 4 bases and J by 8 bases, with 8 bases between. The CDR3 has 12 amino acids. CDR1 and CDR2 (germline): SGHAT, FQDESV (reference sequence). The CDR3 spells CASSSDGEKLFF. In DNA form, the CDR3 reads TGTGCCAGCAGCTCCGACGGCGAAAAACTGTTTTTT.

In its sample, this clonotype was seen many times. CDR3 sequence: CSASQSASAYNEQFF. The CDR3, as DNA: TGCAGTGCTAGTCAATCCGCTTCGGCTTACAATGAGCAGTTCTTC. The J gene is TRBJ2-1, the V gene TRBV20-1, with D unresolved. CDR3 length: 15 amino acids. V lost 3 bases to trimming and J lost 4 bases, with 16 bases between them. Germline CDR1 is DFQATT and CDR2 is SNEGSKA (reference sequence).

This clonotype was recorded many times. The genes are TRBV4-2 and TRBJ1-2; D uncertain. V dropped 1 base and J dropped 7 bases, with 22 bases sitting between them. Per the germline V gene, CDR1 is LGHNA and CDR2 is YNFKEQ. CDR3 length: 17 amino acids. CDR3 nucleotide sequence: TGTGCCAGCAGCCAAGTTCCGGCAAAGGGAGAAGGTTTTGGCTACACCTTC. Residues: CASSQVPAKGEGFGYTF.

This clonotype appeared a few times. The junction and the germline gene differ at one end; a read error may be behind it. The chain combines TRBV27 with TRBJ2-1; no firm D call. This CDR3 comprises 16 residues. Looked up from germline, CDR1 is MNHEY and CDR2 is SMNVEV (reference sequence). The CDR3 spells CVSSPFPESSYNEQFF. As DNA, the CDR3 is TGTGTCAGCAGTCCTTTCCCAGAAAGCTCCTACAATGAGCAGTTCTTC.

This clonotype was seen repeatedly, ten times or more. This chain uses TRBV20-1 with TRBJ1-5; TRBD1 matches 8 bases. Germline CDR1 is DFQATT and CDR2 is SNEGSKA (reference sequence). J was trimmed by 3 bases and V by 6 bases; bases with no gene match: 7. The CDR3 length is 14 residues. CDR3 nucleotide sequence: TGCAGTGCCTCCGGACAGGGAAACAATCAGCCCCAGCATTTT. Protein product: CSASGQGNNQPQHF.

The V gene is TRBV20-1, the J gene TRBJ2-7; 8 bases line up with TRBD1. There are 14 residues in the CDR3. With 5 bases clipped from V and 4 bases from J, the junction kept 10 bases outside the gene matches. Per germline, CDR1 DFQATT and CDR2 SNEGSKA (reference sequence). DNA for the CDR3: TGCAGTGCTCTTAGGACAGGGATTCGATACGAGCAGTACTTC. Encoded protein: CSALRTGIRYEQYF.

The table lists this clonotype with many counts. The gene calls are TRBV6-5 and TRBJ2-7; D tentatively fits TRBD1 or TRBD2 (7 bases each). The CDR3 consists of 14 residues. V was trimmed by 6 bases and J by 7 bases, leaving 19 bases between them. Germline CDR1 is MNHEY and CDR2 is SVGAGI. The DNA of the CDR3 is TGTGCCAGCAGCCCCGCAGGGGGGGGTAGGGAGCAGTACTTC. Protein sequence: CASSPAGGGREQYF.

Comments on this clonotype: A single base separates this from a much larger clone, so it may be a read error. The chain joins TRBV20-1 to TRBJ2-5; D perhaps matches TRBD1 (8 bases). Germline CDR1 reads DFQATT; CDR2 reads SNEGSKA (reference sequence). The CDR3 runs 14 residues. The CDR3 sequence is CSARNLQGGETQHF. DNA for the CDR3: TGCAGTGCTAGAAATCTACAGGGGGGGGAGACCCAGCACTTC.

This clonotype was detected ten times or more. CDR3 nucleotide sequence: TGTGCCACCAGCCTTTCAATTAGAACCCCCTACAATGAGCAGTTCTTC. Translation gives CATSLSIRTPYNEQFF. This chain joins TRBV24-1 and TRBJ2-1; D unclear. The CDR3 length is 16 residues. CDR1 is KGHDR and CDR2 is SFDVKD in the germline V gene. Trimming stripped 7 bases from V and 2 bases from J, with 17 bases between.

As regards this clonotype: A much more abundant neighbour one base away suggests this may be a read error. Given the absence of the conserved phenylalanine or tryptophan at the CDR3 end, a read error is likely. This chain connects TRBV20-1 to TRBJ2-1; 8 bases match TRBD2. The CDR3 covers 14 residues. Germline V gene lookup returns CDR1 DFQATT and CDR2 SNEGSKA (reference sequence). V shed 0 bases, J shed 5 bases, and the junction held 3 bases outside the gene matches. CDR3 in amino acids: CSARDGRADNEQFL. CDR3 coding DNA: TGCAGTGCTAGAGACGGGAGGGCCGACAATGAGCAGTTCCTC.

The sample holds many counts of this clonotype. CDR3 DNA sequence: TGCGCCAGCAGCCAAGGGGTCTCAAGTATCGAGACCCAGTACTTC. Its translation: CASSQGVSSIETQYF. This chain uses TRBV4-1 with TRBJ2-5; D gene ambiguous. CDR3 length: 15 amino acids. Trimming took off 1 base at V and 5 bases at J, with 14 bases between the two ends. Germline CDR1 MGHRA, CDR2 YSYEKL.

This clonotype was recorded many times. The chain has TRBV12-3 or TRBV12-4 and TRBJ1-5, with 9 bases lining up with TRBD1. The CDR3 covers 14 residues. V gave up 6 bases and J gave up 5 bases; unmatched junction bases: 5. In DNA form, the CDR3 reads TGTGCCAGCAGGGGGGACAGGGAGTATCAGCCCCAGCATTTT. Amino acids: CASRGDREYQPQHF.

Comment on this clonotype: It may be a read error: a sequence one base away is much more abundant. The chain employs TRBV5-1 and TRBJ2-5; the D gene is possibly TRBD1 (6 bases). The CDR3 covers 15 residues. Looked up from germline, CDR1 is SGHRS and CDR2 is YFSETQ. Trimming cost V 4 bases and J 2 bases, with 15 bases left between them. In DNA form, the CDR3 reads TGCGCCAGCAGCCTGGGGGCAGACATTCAAGAGACCCAGTACTTC. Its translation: CASSLGADIQETQYF.

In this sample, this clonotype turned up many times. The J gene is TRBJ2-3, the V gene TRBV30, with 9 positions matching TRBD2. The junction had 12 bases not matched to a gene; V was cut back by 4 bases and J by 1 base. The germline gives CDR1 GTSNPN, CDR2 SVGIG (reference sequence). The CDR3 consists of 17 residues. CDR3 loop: CAWTIAGATSGTDTQYF. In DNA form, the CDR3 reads TGTGCCTGGACGATAGCGGGAGCAACGTCGGGCACAGATACGCAGTATTTT.

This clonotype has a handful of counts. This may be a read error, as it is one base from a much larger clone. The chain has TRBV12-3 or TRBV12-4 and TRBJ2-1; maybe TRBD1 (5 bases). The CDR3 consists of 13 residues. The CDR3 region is CASSSDSYNKQFF. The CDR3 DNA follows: TGTGCCAGCAGTTCCGACAGTTACAATAAGCAGTTCTTC.

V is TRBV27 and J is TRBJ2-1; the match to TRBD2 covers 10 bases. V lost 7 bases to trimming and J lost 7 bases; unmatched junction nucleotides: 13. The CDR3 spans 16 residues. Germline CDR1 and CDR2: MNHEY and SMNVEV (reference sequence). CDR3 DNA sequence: TGTGCCAGCACCGGGGGTCTAGCGGGAGTGGGGAATGAGCAGTTCTTC. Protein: CASTGGLAGVGNEQFF.

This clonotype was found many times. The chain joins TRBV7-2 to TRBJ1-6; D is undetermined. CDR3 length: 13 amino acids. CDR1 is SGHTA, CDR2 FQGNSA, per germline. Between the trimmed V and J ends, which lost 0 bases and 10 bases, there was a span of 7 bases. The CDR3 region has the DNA TGTGCCAGCAGCTTAGCTGTGGGGTCACCCCTCCACTTT. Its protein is CASSLAVGSPLHF.

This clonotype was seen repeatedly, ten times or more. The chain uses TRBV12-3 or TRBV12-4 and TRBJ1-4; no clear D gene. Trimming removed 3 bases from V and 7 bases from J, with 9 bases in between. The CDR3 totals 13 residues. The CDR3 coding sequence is TGTGCCAGCAGTTTTCTGAGCGGTGAAAAACTGTTTTTT. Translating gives CASSFLSGEKLFF.